This TCR beta chain was documented in a study of OX40 agonist ivuxolimab in advanced cancers. Study overall: Ivuxolimab, an antibody acting as an agonist of OX40 (CD134), was used to treat patients.

The CDR3 is 16 residues long. The ends were cut back, 0 bases at V and 4 bases at J, with 13 bases in the middle. CDR1 and CDR2 (germline): MNHGY, SAAAGT. The data were produced by immunoSEQ multiplex PCR, yet TCRdb's version contains in-frame clones alone and is incomplete. The table lists 90,000 or so clones, about 90% of them singletons. The genes are TRBV6-8 and TRBJ2-4; D uncertain. The TCR comes from an adult with an advanced solid tumor such as melanoma, head and neck, liver or kidney cancer. Material: CD4+ or CD8+ T cells sorted from blood, obtained in a trial of the OX40 agonist ivuxolimab. CDR3 region: CASSYSDGELKNIQYF. The CDR3, as DNA: TGTGCCAGCAGTTACTCGGACGGAGAACTAAAAAACATTCAGTACTTC.